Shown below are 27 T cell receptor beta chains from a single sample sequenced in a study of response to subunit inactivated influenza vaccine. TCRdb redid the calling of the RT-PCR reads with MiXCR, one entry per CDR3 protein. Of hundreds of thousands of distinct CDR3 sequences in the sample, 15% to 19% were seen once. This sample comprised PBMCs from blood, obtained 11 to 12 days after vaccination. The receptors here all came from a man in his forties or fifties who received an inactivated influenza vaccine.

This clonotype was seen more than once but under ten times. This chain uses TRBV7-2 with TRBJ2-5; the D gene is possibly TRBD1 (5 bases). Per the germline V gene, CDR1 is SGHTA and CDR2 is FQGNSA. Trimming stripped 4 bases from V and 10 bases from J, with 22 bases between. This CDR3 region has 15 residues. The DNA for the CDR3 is TGTGCCAGCAGCTCCGGATGGGGCCCCCCTCTTGGCCAGTACTTC. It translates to CASSSGWGPPLGQYF.

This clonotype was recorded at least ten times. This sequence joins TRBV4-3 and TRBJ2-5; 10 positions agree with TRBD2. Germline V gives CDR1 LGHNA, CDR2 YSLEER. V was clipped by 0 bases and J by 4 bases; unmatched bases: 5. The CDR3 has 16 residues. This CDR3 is CASSQDRPSGGETQYF. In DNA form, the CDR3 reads TGCGCCAGCAGCCAAGACCGGCCTAGCGGGGGAGAGACCCAGTACTTC.

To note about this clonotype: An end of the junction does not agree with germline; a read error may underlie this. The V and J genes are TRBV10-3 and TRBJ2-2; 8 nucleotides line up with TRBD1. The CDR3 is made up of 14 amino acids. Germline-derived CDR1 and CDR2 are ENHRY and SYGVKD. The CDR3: CAISVTGDTGGLFF. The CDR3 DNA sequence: TGTGCCATCAGTGTGACAGGGGACACCGGGGGGCTGTTTTTT.

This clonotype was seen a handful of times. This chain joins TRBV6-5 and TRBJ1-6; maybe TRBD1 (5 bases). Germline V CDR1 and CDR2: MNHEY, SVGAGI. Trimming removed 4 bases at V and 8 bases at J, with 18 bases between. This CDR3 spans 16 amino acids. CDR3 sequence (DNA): TGTGCCAGCAGTTCCGGAAGGTGGGGGAACGATTCACCCCTCCACTTT. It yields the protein CASSSGRWGNDSPLHF.

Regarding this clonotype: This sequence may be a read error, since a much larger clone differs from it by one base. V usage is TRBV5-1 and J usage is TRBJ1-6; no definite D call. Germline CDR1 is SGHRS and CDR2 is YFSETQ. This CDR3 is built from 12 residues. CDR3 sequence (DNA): TGCGCCAGCAGCTCTGGCGACTCACACCTCCACTTT. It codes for CASSSGDSHLHF.

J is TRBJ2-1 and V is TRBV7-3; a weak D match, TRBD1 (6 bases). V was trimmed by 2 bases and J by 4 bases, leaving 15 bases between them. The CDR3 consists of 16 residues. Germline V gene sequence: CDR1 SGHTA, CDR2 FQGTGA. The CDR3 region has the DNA TGTGCCAGCAGCTTAGGGCCCAGGGGCCCGTACAATGAGCAGTTCTTC. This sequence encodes CASSLGPRGPYNEQFF.

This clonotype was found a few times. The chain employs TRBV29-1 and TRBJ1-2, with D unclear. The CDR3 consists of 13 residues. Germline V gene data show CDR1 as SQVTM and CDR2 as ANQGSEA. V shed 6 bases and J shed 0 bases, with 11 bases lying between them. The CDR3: CSVRSDTNYGYTF. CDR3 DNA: TGCAGCGTGCGTTCTGACACTAACTATGGCTACACCTTC. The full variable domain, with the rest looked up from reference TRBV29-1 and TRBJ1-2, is SAVISQKPSRDICQRGTSLTIQCQVDSQVTMMFWYRQQPGQSLTLIATANQGSEATYESGFVIDKFPISRPNLTFSTLTVSNMSPEDSSIYLCSVRSDTNYGYTFGSGTRLTVV.

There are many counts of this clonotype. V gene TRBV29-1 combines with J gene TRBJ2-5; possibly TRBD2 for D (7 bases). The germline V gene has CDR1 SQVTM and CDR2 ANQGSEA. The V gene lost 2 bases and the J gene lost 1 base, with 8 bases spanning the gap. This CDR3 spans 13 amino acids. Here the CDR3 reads CSVERGGQETQYF. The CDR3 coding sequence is TGCAGCGTTGAAAGGGGGGGCCAAGAGACCCAGTACTTC.

DNA for the CDR3: TGTGCCAGCAGCCAACTAGTCGAGCAGTTCTTC. The encoded protein is CASSQLVEQFF. The chain uses TRBV11-2 and TRBJ2-1; TRBD2 is a possible D gene (5 bases). Trimming removed 5 bases at V and 10 bases at J, with 9 bases between. The CDR3 totals 11 residues. Per the germline V gene, CDR1 is SGHAT and CDR2 is FQNNGV.

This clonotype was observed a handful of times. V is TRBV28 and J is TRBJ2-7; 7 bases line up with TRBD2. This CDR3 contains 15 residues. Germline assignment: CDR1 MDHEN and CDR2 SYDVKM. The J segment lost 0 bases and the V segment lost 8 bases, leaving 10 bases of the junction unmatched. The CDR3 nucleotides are TGTGCCAGCGGAGGCCTAGCGGAGCGCTCCTACGAGCAGTACTTC. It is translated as CASGGLAERSYEQYF.

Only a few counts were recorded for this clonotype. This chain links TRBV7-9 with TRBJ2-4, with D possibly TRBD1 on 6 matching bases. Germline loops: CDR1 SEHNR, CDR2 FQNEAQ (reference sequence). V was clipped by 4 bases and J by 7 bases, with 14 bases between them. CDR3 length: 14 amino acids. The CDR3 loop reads CASSSQGQWNIQYF. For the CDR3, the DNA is TGTGCCAGCAGCTCCCAAGGACAGTGGAACATTCAGTACTTC. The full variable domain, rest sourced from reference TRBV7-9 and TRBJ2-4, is DTGVSQNPRHKITKRGQNVTFRCDPISEHNRLYWYRQTLGQGPEFLTYFQNEAQLEKSRLLSDRFSAERPKGSFSTLEIQRTEQGDSAMYLCASSSQGQWNIQYFGAGTRLSVL.

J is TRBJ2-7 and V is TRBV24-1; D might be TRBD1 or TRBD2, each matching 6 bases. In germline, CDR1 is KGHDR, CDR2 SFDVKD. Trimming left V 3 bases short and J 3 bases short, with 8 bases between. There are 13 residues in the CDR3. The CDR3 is CATSDKGGYEQYF. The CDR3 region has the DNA TGTGCCACCAGTGATAAGGGGGGCTACGAGCAGTACTTC.

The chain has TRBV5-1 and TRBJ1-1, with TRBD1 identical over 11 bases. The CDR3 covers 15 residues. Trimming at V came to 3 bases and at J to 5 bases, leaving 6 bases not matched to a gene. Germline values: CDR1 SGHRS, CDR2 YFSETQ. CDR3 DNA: TGCGCCAGCAGCTCCGTGGACAGGGGGCATACTGAAGCTTTCTTT. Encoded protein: CASSSVDRGHTEAFF.

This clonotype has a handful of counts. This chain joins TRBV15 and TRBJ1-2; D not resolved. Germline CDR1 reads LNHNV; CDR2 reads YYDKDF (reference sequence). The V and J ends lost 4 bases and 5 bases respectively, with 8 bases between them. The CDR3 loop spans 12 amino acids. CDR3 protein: CATSKTGYGYTF. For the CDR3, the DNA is TGTGCCACCAGCAAGACGGGATATGGCTACACCTTC.

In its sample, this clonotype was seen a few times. CDR3 region: CASIKRSRRGPYEQYF. The CDR3 region has the DNA TGTGCCAGCATCAAACGGTCTCGGCGGGGTCCCTACGAGCAGTACTTC. This chain connects TRBV6-1 to TRBJ2-7; D possibly corresponds to TRBD2 (6 bases). Germline CDR1 reads MNHNS; CDR2 reads SASEGT. Trimming left V 7 bases short and J 2 bases short, with 21 bases between. The CDR3 runs 16 residues.

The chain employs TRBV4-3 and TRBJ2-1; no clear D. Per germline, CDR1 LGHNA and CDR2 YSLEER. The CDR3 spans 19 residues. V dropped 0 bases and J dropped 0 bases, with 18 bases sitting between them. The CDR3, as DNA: TGCGCCAGCAGCCAAGAATGGAGACGTACCCGTAGCTCCTACAATGAGCAGTTCTTC. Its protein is CASSQEWRRTRSSYNEQFF.

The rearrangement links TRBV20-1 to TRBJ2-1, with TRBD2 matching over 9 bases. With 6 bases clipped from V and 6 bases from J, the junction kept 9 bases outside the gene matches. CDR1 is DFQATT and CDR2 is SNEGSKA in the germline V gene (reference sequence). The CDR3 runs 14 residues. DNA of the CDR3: TGCAGTGCGGTGGGGCGGGAGGGCCGCAATGAGCAGTTCTTC. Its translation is CSAVGREGRNEQFF.

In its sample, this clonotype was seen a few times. DNA of the CDR3: TGCAGTGCTGAGGGACACGGGCACACTGAAGCTTTCTTT. Translation gives CSAEGHGHTEAFF. This chain joins TRBV20-1 and TRBJ1-1; D might be TRBD1 (6 bases). Germline V lookup: CDR1 DFQATT, CDR2 SNEGSKA (reference sequence). The ends were cut back, 5 bases at V and 3 bases at J, with 13 bases in the middle. This CDR3 spans 13 amino acids.

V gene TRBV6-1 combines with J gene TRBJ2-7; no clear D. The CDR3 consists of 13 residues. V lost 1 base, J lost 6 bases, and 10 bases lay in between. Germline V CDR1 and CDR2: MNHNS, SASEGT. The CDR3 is CASSEVSISEQYF. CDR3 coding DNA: TGTGCCAGCAGTGAAGTATCGATTAGCGAGCAGTACTTC.

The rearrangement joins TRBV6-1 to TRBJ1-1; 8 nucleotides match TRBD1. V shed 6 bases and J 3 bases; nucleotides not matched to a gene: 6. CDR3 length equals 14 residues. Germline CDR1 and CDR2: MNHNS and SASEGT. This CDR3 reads CASRGQGLYTEAFF. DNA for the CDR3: TGTGCCAGCAGAGGACAGGGTCTGTACACTGAAGCTTTCTTT.

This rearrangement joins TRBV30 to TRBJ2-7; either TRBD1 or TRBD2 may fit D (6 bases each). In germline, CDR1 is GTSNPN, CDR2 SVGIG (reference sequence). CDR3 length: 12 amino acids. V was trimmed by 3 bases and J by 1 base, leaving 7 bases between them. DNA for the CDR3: TGTGCCTGGAGAGGGGGGTCCTACGAGCAGTACTTC. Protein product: CAWRGGSYEQYF. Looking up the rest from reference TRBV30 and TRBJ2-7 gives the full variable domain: SQTIHQWPATLVQPVGSPLSLECTVEGTSNPNLYWYRQAAGRGLQLLFYSVGIGQISSEVPQNLSASRPQDRQFILSSKKLLLSDSGFYLCAWRGGSYEQYFGPGTRLTVT.

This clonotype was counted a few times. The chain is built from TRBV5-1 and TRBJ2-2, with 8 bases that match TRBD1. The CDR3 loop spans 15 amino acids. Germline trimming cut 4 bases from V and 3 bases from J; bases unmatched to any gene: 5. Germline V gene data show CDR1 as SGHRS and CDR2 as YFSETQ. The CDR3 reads CASSTDRGDTGELFF. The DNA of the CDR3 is TGCGCCAGCAGCACTGACAGGGGTGACACCGGGGAGCTGTTTTTT.

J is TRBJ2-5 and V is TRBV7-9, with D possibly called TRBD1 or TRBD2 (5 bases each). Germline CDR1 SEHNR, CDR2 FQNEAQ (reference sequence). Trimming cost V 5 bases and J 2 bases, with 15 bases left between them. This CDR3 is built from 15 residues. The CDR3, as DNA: TGTGCCAGCAGCCCCGGTTTTTGGGGGCAAGAGACCCAGTACTTC. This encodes CASSPGFWGQETQYF. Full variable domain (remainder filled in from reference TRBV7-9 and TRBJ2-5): DTGVSQNPRHKITKRGQNVTFRCDPISEHNRLYWYRQTLGQGPEFLTYFQNEAQLEKSRLLSDRFSAERPKGSFSTLEIQRTEQGDSAMYLCASSPGFWGQETQYFGPGTRLLVL.

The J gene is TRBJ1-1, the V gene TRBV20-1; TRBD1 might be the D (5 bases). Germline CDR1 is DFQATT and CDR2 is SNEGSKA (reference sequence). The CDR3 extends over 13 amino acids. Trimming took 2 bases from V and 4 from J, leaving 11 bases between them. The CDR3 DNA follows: TGCAGTGCTAGATTGGGACGGATCACTGAAGCTTTCTTT. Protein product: CSARLGRITEAFF.

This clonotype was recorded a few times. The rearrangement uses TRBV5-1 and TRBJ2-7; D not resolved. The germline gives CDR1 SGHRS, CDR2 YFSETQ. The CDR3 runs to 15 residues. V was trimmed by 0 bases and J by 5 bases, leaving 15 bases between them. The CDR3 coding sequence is TGCGCCAGCAGCTTGGGGGCTAGAAATATGGACGAGCAGTACTTC. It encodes CASSLGARNMDEQYF.

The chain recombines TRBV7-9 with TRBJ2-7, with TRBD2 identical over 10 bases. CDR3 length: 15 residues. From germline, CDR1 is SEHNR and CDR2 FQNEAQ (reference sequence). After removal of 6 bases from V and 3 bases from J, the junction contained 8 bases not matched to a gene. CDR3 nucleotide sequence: TGTGCCAGCAGTCCTAGCGGGGGTCCCCACTACGAGCAGTACTTC. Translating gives CASSPSGGPHYEQYF. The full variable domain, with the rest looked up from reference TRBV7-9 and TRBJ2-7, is DTGVSQNPRHKITKRGQNVTFRCDPISEHNRLYWYRQTLGQGPEFLTYFQNEAQLEKSRLLSDRFSAERPKGSFSTLEIQRTEQGDSAMYLCASSPSGGPHYEQYFGPGTRLTVT.

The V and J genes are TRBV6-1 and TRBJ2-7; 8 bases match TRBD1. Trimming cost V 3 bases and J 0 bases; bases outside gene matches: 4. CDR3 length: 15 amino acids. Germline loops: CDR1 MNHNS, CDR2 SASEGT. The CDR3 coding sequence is TGTGCCAGCAGTGAGAGGACAGGGCACTCCTACGAGCAGTACTTC. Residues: CASSERTGHSYEQYF.